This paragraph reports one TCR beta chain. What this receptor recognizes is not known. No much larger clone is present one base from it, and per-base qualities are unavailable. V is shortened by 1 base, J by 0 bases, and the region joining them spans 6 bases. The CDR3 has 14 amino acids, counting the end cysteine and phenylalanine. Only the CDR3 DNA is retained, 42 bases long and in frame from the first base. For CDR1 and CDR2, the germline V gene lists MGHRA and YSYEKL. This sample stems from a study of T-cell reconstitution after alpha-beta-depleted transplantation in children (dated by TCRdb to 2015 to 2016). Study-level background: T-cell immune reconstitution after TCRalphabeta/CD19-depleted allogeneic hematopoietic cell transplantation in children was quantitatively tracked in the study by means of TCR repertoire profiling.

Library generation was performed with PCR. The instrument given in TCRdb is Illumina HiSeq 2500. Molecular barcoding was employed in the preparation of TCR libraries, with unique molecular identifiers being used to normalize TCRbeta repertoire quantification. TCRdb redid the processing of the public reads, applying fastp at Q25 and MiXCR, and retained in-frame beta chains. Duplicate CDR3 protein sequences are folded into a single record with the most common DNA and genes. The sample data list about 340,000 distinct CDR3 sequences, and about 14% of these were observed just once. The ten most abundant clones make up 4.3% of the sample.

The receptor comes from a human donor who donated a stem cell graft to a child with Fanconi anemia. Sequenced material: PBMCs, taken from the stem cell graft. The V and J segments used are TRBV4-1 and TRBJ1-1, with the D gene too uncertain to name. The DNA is TGCGCCAGCAGCCAAGGTATCGTGAACACTGAAGCTTTCTTT. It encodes CASSQGIVNTEAFF.